This T cell receptor (beta chain) was found in a study of T cell responses to AZD1222 COVID-19 vaccine. Broader study findings: Spike-specific TCR depth and breadth grew after two AZD1222 doses. Repertoire samples came only from after the peak T cell response. A mostly white British donor set with more females was recruited, and clonal diversity was possibly underestimated. CD4 TCRs covered the whole spike, strongest at regions 160-218 and 743-854.

The germline V gene has CDR1 LNHDA and CDR2 SQIVND (reference sequence). The ends were cut back, 7 bases at V and 4 bases at J, with 14 bases in the middle. The length of the CDR3 is 15 residues. With regard to this clone: What it recognizes is unknown.

Sequenced by immunoSEQ multiplex PCR; TCRdb stores in-frame clones only, minus some. The sample yields about 120,000 clones, roughly 92% seen once. The source of this sequence is an adult in good health. Specimen: peripheral blood, collected on day 0 of AZD1222 vaccination. The chain is built from TRBV19 and TRBJ2-6; tentatively, D is TRBD1 (6 bases). The CDR3 region has the DNA TGTGCCAGTAAGGGGGACCTCGGGGGGGCCAACGTCCTGACTTTC. Translated, it gives CASKGDLGGANVLTF.